Sequencing of this T cell receptor beta chain was carried out in a study of blood T cell repertoires in COVID-19. For the study at large: Sources were T cells, B-cell-depleted T cells, or PBMCs; the material itself was cDNA or gDNA.

Germline V gene sequence: CDR1 SGHNT, CDR2 YYREEE (reference sequence). The CDR3 sequence is 15 residues long. The germline V and J ends were trimmed by 1 base and 4 bases, with 11 bases remaining between them. Participants had their cohort set by participant-reported clinical history. Two negative PCRs, clearance, or symptom resolution had been documented for recovered Cohort 3 donors. Under the authors' procedure: The authors estimated nucleated cell counts from reference gene primer amplification. Libraries were prepared by immunoSEQ multiplex PCR; TCRdb keeps only in-frame clonotypes and omits some of them. The V and J calls and clone size were taken over from that table, and D and trimming were inferred from the DNA. The sample lists roughly 250,000 clones, around 86% occurring once.

V usage is TRBV5-4 and J usage is TRBJ1-4; D ambiguous. The source material was PBMCs or T cells enriched from blood (not recorded which). The TCR was taken from a woman aged 45-60 years who had recovered from COVID-19. CDR3 coding DNA: TGTGCCAGCAGCTTGTCCACTGCCAATAATGAAAAACTGTTTTTT. Translated: CASSLSTANNEKLFF.